These 30 T cell receptor beta chains originate from one sample sequenced in a study of CD8 T cells in Susac syndrome. With random hexamers, 0.5 to 1 ug RNA was reverse transcribed. MiXCR, run by TCRdb on the immunoSEQ multiplex PCR reads, gives a single entry per CDR3 protein. The data show some 120,000 distinct CDR3 sequences, with roughly 92% seen just once and over 0.1% held by the top ten. Sequenced input: CD8+ T cells from PBMCs. These receptors all stem from a human donor in good health.

The chain employs TRBV5-4 and TRBJ2-2; no clear D. CDR3 length: 15 residues. V lost 5 bases, J lost 4 bases, and 15 bases lay in between. CDR1 is SGHNT, CDR2 YYREEE, per germline (reference sequence). Here the CDR3 reads CASRLRPTATGELFF. DNA of the CDR3: TGTGCCAGCAGGCTTCGCCCTACGGCCACCGGGGAGCTGTTTTTT.

The chain recombines TRBV27 with TRBJ1-2; D call uncertain. In germline, CDR1 is MNHEY, CDR2 SMNVEV (reference sequence). The V end lost 4 bases, the J end lost 8 bases, and 14 bases lay between the germline ends. CDR3 length: 13 amino acids. This CDR3 reads CASSSQLVKGYTF. In DNA, the CDR3 is TGTGCCAGCAGTTCTCAGTTAGTTAAGGGCTACACCTTC.

This clonotype came up once. The V gene is TRBV30, the J gene TRBJ2-1; D may be TRBD1 (6 bases). V gave up 0 bases and J gave up 4 bases, with 16 bases separating them. This CDR3 has 16 residues. Germline V CDR1 and CDR2: GTSNPN, SVGIG (reference sequence). The CDR3 reads CAWSVSASGHYNEQFF. The CDR3 bases are TGTGCCTGGAGTGTAAGTGCCTCGGGACATTACAATGAGCAGTTCTTC.

This clonotype was counted once. This sequence joins TRBV20-1 and TRBJ2-5; D unclear. The CDR3 totals 10 residues. V lost 0 bases to trimming and J lost 4 bases, with 0 bases between them. CDR1 and CDR2 from the germline V gene are DFQATT and SNEGSKA (reference sequence). This CDR3 reads CSAREETQYF. The DNA for the CDR3 is TGCAGTGCTAGAGAAGAGACCCAGTACTTC.

J is TRBJ1-1 and V is TRBV29-1, with 10 nucleotides matching TRBD1. The CDR3 loop spans 13 amino acids. Trimming removed 6 bases from V and 4 bases from J; junction bases left unmatched: 5. Germline lookup yields CDR1 SQVTM and CDR2 ANQGSEA. Here the CDR3 reads CSVQRTGGTEAFF. Written as DNA, the CDR3 is TGCAGCGTCCAACGGACAGGGGGCACTGAAGCTTTCTTT. The full variable domain, its missing parts supplied by reference TRBV29-1 and TRBJ1-1, is SAVISQKPSRDICQRGTSLTIQCQVDSQVTMMFWYRQQPGQSLTLIATANQGSEATYESGFVIDKFPISRPNLTFSTLTVSNMSPEDSSIYLCSVQRTGGTEAFFGQGTRLTVV.

V is TRBV12-3 or TRBV12-4 and J is TRBJ2-5; 10 bases align to TRBD1. The CDR3 loop spans 16 amino acids. V lost 7 bases to trimming and J lost 5 bases; unmatched junction nucleotides: 13. In nucleotides, the CDR3 is TGTGCCAGCAATCCCAATTGGGGGACAGGGGACGAGACCCAGTACTTC. Its protein product is CASNPNWGTGDETQYF.

The genes are TRBV27 and TRBJ2-1; D is possibly TRBD1 or TRBD2 (5 bases each). V lost 2 bases and J lost 2, with 10 bases in between. CDR3 length equals 15 residues. The germline V gene encodes CDR1 MNHEY and CDR2 SMNVEV (reference sequence). DNA for the CDR3: TGTGCCAGCAGTTTAAAGGGGACCCCCTACAATGAGCAGTTCTTC. The encoded protein is CASSLKGTPYNEQFF.

This chain links TRBV7-9 with TRBJ1-6, with TRBD1 matching 7 bases. Germline V gene data show CDR1 as SEHNR and CDR2 as FQNEAQ (reference sequence). The CDR3 extends over 14 amino acids. The V and J ends lost 1 base and 11 bases, in that order; junction bases with no gene match: 5. The CDR3 sequence: CASSLGQGLTPLHF. CDR3 in DNA: TGTGCCAGCAGCTTAGGACAGGGCTTGACACCCCTCCACTTT.

The chain employs TRBV5-4 and TRBJ1-2; a possible D gene is TRBD1 (6 bases). V lost 10 bases and J lost 2, with 21 bases in between. Per the germline V gene, CDR1 is SGHNT and CDR2 is YYREEE (reference sequence). This CDR3 contains 15 residues. Written as DNA, the CDR3 is TGTGCCGTCAAACCACCCCCAGGGGCCAACTATGGCTACACCTTC. This codes for CAVKPPPGANYGYTF.

The chain links TRBV18 to TRBJ2-2, with 7 positions matching TRBD1. Germline-derived CDR1 and CDR2 are KGHSH and LQKENI. The V segment lost 3 bases and the J segment 1 base; nucleotides outside the gene matches: 8. The CDR3 is made up of 17 amino acids. The CDR3: CASSPTSGTENTGELFF. CDR3 in DNA: TGTGCCAGCTCACCGACGTCCGGGACAGAGAACACCGGGGAGCTGTTTTTT.

The chain couples TRBV7-2 to TRBJ2-4; 12 bases map to TRBD1. Germline assignment: CDR1 SGHTA and CDR2 FQGNSA. V lost 5 bases to trimming and J lost 7 bases; unmatched junction nucleotides: 12. The CDR3 loop spans 17 amino acids. The CDR3 nucleotides are TGTGCCAGCAGCGTATTACCGGGACAGGGGGCGAGGAACATTCAGTACTTC. It encodes CASSVLPGQGARNIQYF.

The chain recombines TRBV29-1 with TRBJ1-1, with TRBD1 as a possible D gene (6 bases). CDR1 is SQVTM, CDR2 ANQGSEA, per germline. This CDR3 has 13 amino acids. This CDR3 reads CSADSLMNTEAFF. The CDR3 bases are TGCAGTGCGGACAGTCTCATGAACACTGAAGCTTTCTTT.

Written as DNA, the CDR3 is TGTGCCAGCAGCTGGAGACAGGGAAAAGAGACCCAGTACTTC. It yields the protein CASSWRQGKETQYF. The J gene is TRBJ2-5, the V gene TRBV7-2, with 7 bases lining up with TRBD1. This CDR3 has 14 amino acids. Germline V gene sequence: CDR1 SGHTA, CDR2 FQGNSA. The junction had 5 bases not matched to a gene; V was cut back by 4 bases and J by 3 bases.

As regards this clonotype: Here the CDR3 omits its conserved ending phenylalanine or tryptophan, so a read error is the likely source. Because the CDR3's place on the DNA is in doubt, the DNA is left out and the CDR3 is given as listed by TCRdb. The chain couples TRBV15 to TRBJ2-7. Germline CDR1 reads LNHNV; CDR2 reads YYDKDF (reference sequence). The CDR3 spans 17 residues, counting both ends. CDR3 sequence reads: CATSRGPVRGGAYEQHY.

This rearrangement joins TRBV27 to TRBJ1-2; a weak D match, TRBD1 (5 bases). The length of the CDR3 is 12 residues. In germline, CDR1 is MNHEY, CDR2 SMNVEV (reference sequence). V was trimmed by 5 bases and J by 3 bases, leaving 7 bases between them. The CDR3 here is CASSDRYYGYTF. In DNA form, the CDR3 reads TGTGCCAGCAGTGACAGATACTATGGCTACACCTTC.

The V gene is TRBV4-2, the J gene TRBJ1-1; D is uncertain. The V and J ends lost 0 bases and 0 bases respectively, with 8 bases between them. CDR1 is LGHNA and CDR2 is YNFKEQ in the germline V gene. This CDR3 is 15 amino acids long. This CDR3 is CASSQEIGVNTEAFF. The CDR3 nucleotides read TGTGCCAGCAGCCAAGAGATTGGGGTGAACACTGAAGCTTTCTTT.

This rearrangement joins TRBV7-2 to TRBJ1-1; 12 bases align to TRBD1. The V and J ends lost 5 bases and 6 bases, in that order; junction bases with no gene match: 7. The germline V gene encodes CDR1 SGHTA and CDR2 FQGNSA. The CDR3 sequence is 15 residues long. The CDR3 sequence is CASSPIRDRGPEAFF. The CDR3 region has the DNA TGTGCCAGCAGCCCAATTAGGGACAGGGGGCCTGAAGCTTTCTTT.

V gene TRBV5-6 combines with J gene TRBJ2-3; D possibly corresponds to TRBD1 (5 bases). Trimming shortened V by 1 base and J by 4 bases, and 10 bases separated the two germline ends. This CDR3 is built from 14 residues. Germline lookup yields CDR1 SGHDT and CDR2 YYEEEE. The CDR3 here is CASSLRGNADTQYF. The CDR3, as DNA: TGTGCCAGCAGCTTGAGGGGTAATGCAGATACGCAGTATTTT.

The gene calls are TRBV4-1 and TRBJ1-4; no reliable D call. CDR1 is MGHRA, CDR2 YSYEKL, per germline. Between the trimmed V and J ends, which lost 0 bases and 4 bases, there was a span of 18 bases. The CDR3 totals 18 residues. CDR3 bases: TGCGCCAGCAGCCAAGACTTTCGAGTAGACGGAGTTAATGAAAAACTGTTTTTT. Encoded protein: CASSQDFRVDGVNEKLFF.

The chain joins TRBV14 to TRBJ2-7, with D tentatively TRBD1 (5 bases). Trimming left V 2 bases short and J 1 base short, with 18 bases between. This CDR3 has 17 residues. Per the germline V gene, CDR1 is SGHDN and CDR2 is FVKESK. This chain's CDR3 is CASSQLSGRPGSYEQYF. Written as DNA, the CDR3 is TGTGCCAGCAGCCAACTATCTGGGCGACCAGGGTCCTACGAGCAGTACTTC.

The rearrangement uses TRBV20-1 and TRBJ2-7; either TRBD1 or TRBD2 may fit D (5 bases each). V lost 6 bases to trimming and J lost 5 bases, with 14 bases between them. Germline V gene data show CDR1 as DFQATT and CDR2 as SNEGSKA (reference sequence). This CDR3 is 12 amino acids long. The CDR3 loop is CSAYRGVDEQYF. Written as DNA, the CDR3 is TGCAGTGCCTATCGAGGGGTTGACGAGCAGTACTTC.

This chain links TRBV20-1 with TRBJ2-7; 7 nucleotides line up with TRBD1. The CDR3 consists of 16 residues. CDR1 DFQATT and CDR2 SNEGSKA come from the germline V gene (reference sequence). After removal of 0 bases from V and 0 bases from J, the junction contained 8 bases not matched to a gene. Written as DNA, the CDR3 is TGCAGTGCTAGAGATCTCCGACAGGGAACCTCCTACGAGCAGTACTTC. Residues: CSARDLRQGTSYEQYF.

The chain couples TRBV4-2 to TRBJ1-1; D is unresolved. Trimming shortened V by 2 bases and J by 4 bases, and 17 bases separated the two germline ends. There are 16 residues in the CDR3. Germline V gene data show CDR1 as LGHNA and CDR2 as YNFKEQ. The CDR3 sequence: CASSQPVVARGTEAFF. The CDR3 DNA is TGTGCCAGCAGCCAACCTGTCGTGGCCCGGGGCACTGAAGCTTTCTTT.

The rearrangement uses TRBV12-3 or TRBV12-4 and TRBJ1-5; D unclear. The V and J ends lost 3 bases and 4 bases respectively, with 10 bases between them. The CDR3 consists of 14 residues. CDR3: CASSFTPINQPQHF. The DNA of the CDR3 is TGTGCCAGCAGTTTCACACCAATTAATCAGCCCCAGCATTTT.

This chain links TRBV29-1 with TRBJ2-1, with unresolved D. Between the trimmed V and J ends, which lost 7 bases and 5 bases, there was a span of 27 bases. Germline CDR1 reads SQVTM; CDR2 reads ANQGSEA. This CDR3 region has 17 residues. The CDR3: CSGSPRNRPGVDNEQFF. As DNA, the CDR3 is TGCAGCGGCAGCCCGAGGAATCGCCCCGGAGTGGACAATGAGCAGTTCTTC.

This sequence joins TRBV29-1 and TRBJ1-1; 9 bases agree with TRBD1. The ends lost 7 bases at V and 5 bases at J; junction bases unmatched: 8. Germline CDR1 and CDR2: SQVTM and ANQGSEA. The CDR3 runs 13 residues. As DNA, the CDR3 is TGCAGCGGATCCGGGACAGGGTTTACTGAAGCTTTCTTT. Its translation: CSGSGTGFTEAFF.

In DNA, the CDR3 is TGTGCCAGCAGCCCAAGCGGGGCGGTCTCCTACGAGCAGTACTTC. Protein product: CASSPSGAVSYEQYF. The chain has TRBV14 and TRBJ2-7, with TRBD2 matching 7 bases. Per germline, CDR1 SGHDN and CDR2 FVKESK. This CDR3 comprises 15 residues. With V trimmed by 4 bases and J by 0 bases, 6 bases remained unmatched. The whole variable domain, remainder taken from reference TRBV14 and TRBJ2-7, is EAGVTQFPSHSVIEKGQTVTLRCDPISGHDNLYWYRRVMGKEIKFLLHFVKESKQDESGMPNNRFLAERTGGTYSTLKVQPAELEDSGVYFCASSPSGAVSYEQYFGPGTRLTVT.

The chain is built from TRBV11-2 and TRBJ2-2, with D maybe TRBD1 (5 bases). With 5 bases removed from V and 6 bases from J, the gap between germline ends came to 13 bases. Germline V gene lookup returns CDR1 SGHAT and CDR2 FQNNGV. This CDR3 spans 14 amino acids. CDR3 coding DNA: TGTGCCAGCAGCCGTGCAGGGTGGGCCGGGGAGCTGTTTTTT. Translation: CASSRAGWAGELFF. The variable domain in full, with the rest retrieved from reference TRBV11-2 and TRBJ2-2, is EAGVAQSPRYKIIEKRQSVAFWCNPISGHATLYWYQQILGQGPKLLIQFQNNGVVDDSQLPKDRFSAERLKGVDSTLKIQPAKLEDSAVYLCASSRAGWAGELFFGEGSRLTVL.

V usage is TRBV7-2 and J usage is TRBJ2-5; D is tentatively TRBD1 or TRBD2 (5 bases each). Germline CDR1 is SGHTA and CDR2 is FQGNSA. The CDR3 consists of 14 residues. The V and J ends lost 4 bases and 5 bases respectively, with 14 bases between them. CDR3 nucleotide sequence: TGTGCCAGCAGCTCACCTGACGGGGCGGAGACCCAGTACTTC. Translation gives CASSSPDGAETQYF.

The V and J genes are TRBV2 and TRBJ2-1, with 10 positions matching TRBD2. V gave up 4 bases and J gave up 8 bases; unmatched junction bases: 8. Looked up from germline, CDR1 is SNHLY and CDR2 is FYNNEI. The CDR3 is made up of 15 amino acids. In DNA, the CDR3 is TGTGCCAGCAGTGGGGTGACTAGCGGGTTCGATGAGCAGTTCTTC. Protein product: CASSGVTSGFDEQFF. The full variable domain, its missing parts supplied by reference TRBV2 and TRBJ2-1, is EPEVTQTPSHQVTQMGQEVILRCVPISNHLYFYWYRQILGQKVEFLVSFYNNEISEKSEIFDDQFSVERPDGSNFTLKIRSTKLEDSAMYFCASSGVTSGFDEQFFGPGTRLTVL.